The rows below give T cell receptor beta chains drawn from one sample of a study of shared clonotypes between healthy human individuals. Repertoires were generated with immunoSEQ multiplex PCR, while TCRdb's copy carries only in-frame clones and drops some. The table has around 500,000 clones, around 80% seen once. Sequenced material: PBMCs. Receptors were obtained from a middle-aged woman in good health. Some clones in this sample may be carry-over from other donors' samples. CDR3s include the opening cysteine and the closing phenylalanine or tryptophan. A D gene is named only where the DNA matches it firmly. Expanded clones are given a class, and other clones once, few, many or no size at all.

j_call d_call v_call clone_size cdr3_aa cdr3_nt
TRBJ1-1 TRBD1 TRBV28 - CASRQQGWSDEAFF TGTGCCAGCAGGCAACAGGGGTGGTCAGATGAAGCTTTCTTT
TRBJ2-4 TRBD2 TRBV19 once CASSIQGTSEHIQYF TGTGCCAGTAGTATCCAAGGGACTAGCGAACACATTCAGTACTTC
TRBJ2-7 - TRBV29-1 - CSVRGLNEQYF TGCAGCGTTAGAGGGTTGAACGAGCAGTACTTC
TRBJ2-3 TRBD2 TRBV30 once CAWNAGTSGRTDTQYF TGTGCCTGGAATGCCGGGACTAGCGGACGCACAGATACGCAGTATTTT
TRBJ2-7 TRBD2 TRBV27 - CASWGGYEQYF TGTGCCAGCTGGGGGGGTTACGAGCAGTACTTC
TRBJ2-2 - TRBV19 - CASSTYRDTGELFF TGTGCCAGTAGTACATACAGGGACACCGGGGAGCTGTTTTTT
TRBJ1-1 - TRBV28 - CASSERGGHTEAFF TGTGCCAGCAGTGAGCGCGGGGGGCACACTGAAGCTTTCTTT
TRBJ2-7 - TRBV5-6 - CASSFISLREQYF TGTGCCAGCAGCTTTATAAGCCTGCGAGAGCAGTACTTC
TRBJ1-3 - TRBV10-3 few CAISEGTSGDTIYF TGTGCCATCAGTGAGGGGACAAGTGGGGACACCATATATTTT
TRBJ2-3 - TRBV9 - CASSVLPEASRDTQYF TGTGCCAGCAGCGTTCTACCGGAGGCCAGTAGGGATACGCAGTATTTT
TRBJ2-7 TRBD1 TRBV2 - CASSDFGQGAHEQYF TGTGCCAGCAGTGATTTTGGACAGGGTGCCCACGAGCAGTACTTC
TRBJ2-1 - TRBV6-1 - CASRRTVNEQFF TGTGCCAGCAGGAGGACTGTAAATGAGCAGTTCTTC
TRBJ2-7 TRBD2 TRBV5-4 many CASSRGWTRGSYEQYF TGTGCCAGCAGCCGAGGTTGGACTAGGGGCTCCTACGAGCAGTACTTC
TRBJ2-1 - TRBV27 few CASGGGNEQFF TGTGCCAGTGGAGGGGGCAATGAGCAGTTCTTC
TRBJ1-2 TRBD1 TRBV19 - CASMPGQGNYGYTF TGTGCCAGTATGCCGGGACAGGGAAACTATGGCTACACCTTC
TRBJ2-1 TRBD2 TRBV30 - CAWSVLRTSGSTVEQFF TGTGCCTGGAGTGTACTCAGGACTAGCGGGAGTACAGTTGAGCAGTTCTTC
TRBJ1-5 - TRBV28 few CASSLARVEKAQHF TGTGCCAGCAGTTTAGCCAGGGTTGAAAAGGCCCAGCATTTT
TRBJ1-1 - TRBV15 - CATSIDRTEAFF TGTGCCACCAGCATAGATCGTACTGAAGCTTTCTTT
TRBJ1-2 TRBD1 TRBV27 - CASSLWGQGADGYTF TGTGCCAGCAGTTTATGGGGACAGGGGGCGGATGGCTACACCTTC
TRBJ1-6 - TRBV25-1 - CASSEGGRRNSPLHF TGTGCCAGCAGTGAGGGGGGCAGGAGGAATTCACCCCTCCACTTT
TRBJ2-5 - TRBV28 once CASSLRETAQETQYF TGTGCCAGCAGTTTACGGGAGACAGCCCAAGAGACCCAGTACTTC
TRBJ2-3 - TRBV27 - CASSWLGLTDTQYF TGTGCCAGCAGCTGGCTGGGGCTCACAGATACGCAGTATTTT
TRBJ1-5 TRBD1 TRBV19 - CASSIAAGGNQPQHF TGTGCCAGTAGTATTGCGGCAGGGGGAAATCAGCCCCAGCATTTT
TRBJ2-6 - TRBV6-5 - CASSYSKPGANVLTF TGTGCCAGCAGTTACTCGAAACCTGGGGCCAACGTCCTGACTTTC
TRBJ2-2 TRBD2 TRBV29-1 - CSVGLAGGELFF TGCAGCGTGGGACTAGCGGGCGGGGAGCTGTTTTTT
TRBJ2-1 - TRBV4-1 - CASRTPGSSYNEQFF TGCGCCAGCAGAACCCCGGGTAGCTCCTACAATGAGCAGTTCTTC
TRBJ2-7 TRBD2 TRBV30 - CAWTSGRPLEQYF TGTGCCTGGACTAGCGGGAGGCCCCTCGAGCAGTACTTC
TRBJ2-7 - TRBV7-8 - CASSLVQRNSYEQYF TGTGCCAGCAGCTTAGTCCAGCGTAATTCCTACGAGCAGTACTTC
TRBJ1-1 TRBD1 TRBV5-4 - CASSPLVDRGYTEAFF TGTGCCAGCAGCCCCCTTGTTGACAGGGGATACACTGAAGCTTTCTTT
TRBJ2-3 - TRBV5-1 - CASRVSSGPDTQYF TGCGCCAGCAGAGTCAGTTCAGGCCCAGATACGCAGTATTTT
TRBJ1-1 - TRBV2 - CASSELATANTEAFF TGTGCCAGCAGTGAACTGGCGACAGCGAACACTGAAGCTTTCTTT
TRBJ2-7 TRBD2 TRBV7-2 - CASSLGGGTRTYEQYF TGTGCCAGCAGCTTAGGAGGCGGGACTAGAACCTACGAGCAGTACTTC
TRBJ1-4 - TRBV19 - CASRPGRANEKLFF TGTGCCAGTAGGCCGGGTCGGGCTAATGAAAAACTGTTTTTT
TRBJ2-6 - TRBV2 - CASSGGIGVRGANVLTF TGTGCCAGCAGTGGTGGCATAGGGGTTCGGGGGGCCAACGTCCTGACTTTC
TRBJ1-3 - TRBV6-5 few CASRDSGNTIYF TGTGCCAGCCGGGACTCTGGAAACACCATATATTTT
TRBJ2-5 TRBD1 TRBV5-4 - CASIEAGTGKETQHF TGTGCCAGCATCGAAGCCGGGACAGGGAAAGAGACCCAGCACTTC
TRBJ1-1 TRBD1 TRBV18 - CVSSPGTGGYTEAFF TGTGTCAGCTCACCGGGGACAGGGGGGTACACTGAAGCTTTCTTT
TRBJ1-2 TRBD1 TRBV28 - CASRGQGRSYGYTF TGTGCCAGCAGGGGACAGGGGCGAAGCTATGGCTACACCTTC
TRBJ2-1 - TRBV18 - CASSQNNEQFF TGTGCCAGCTCACAGAACAATGAGCAGTTCTTC
TRBJ1-1 TRBD1 TRBV28 - CASRRIRQGAEAFF TGTGCCAGCAGAAGGATAAGACAGGGTGCCGAAGCTTTCTTT
TRBJ2-1 - TRBV7-3 - CASSLGSVSASNEQFF TGTGCCAGCAGCTTAGGGTCTGTGTCAGCCTCCAATGAGCAGTTCTTC
TRBJ1-2 - TRBV6-5 - CASSYGFVHTF TGTGCCAGCAGTTATGGTTTCGTTCACACCTTC
TRBJ2-1 TRBD2 TRBV27 - CASSLWVAGVVEQFF TGTGCCAGCAGTTTATGGGTAGCGGGAGTGGTTGAGCAGTTCTTC
TRBJ2-7 TRBD1 TRBV23-1 - CASSQGQGCEQYF TGCGCCAGCAGTCAGGGACAGGGCTGCGAGCAGTACTTC
TRBJ2-1 TRBD1 TRBV12-5 - CASASGQGLNEQFF TGTGCTAGTGCCTCGGGACAGGGGTTGAATGAGCAGTTCTTC
TRBJ2-3 - TRBV7-9 few CASKTGGRDTQYF TGTGCCAGCAAGACGGGCGGCAGAGATACGCAGTATTTT
TRBJ1-2 - TRBV5-4 many CASSSETAYGYTF TGTGCCAGCAGCTCCGAGACAGCATATGGCTACACCTTC
TRBJ1-1 - TRBV29-1 few CSVSMSPRTEAFF TGCAGCGTTTCCATGTCCCCGAGGACTGAAGCTTTCTTT
TRBJ1-2 TRBD1 TRBV10-2 - CASSEEDRGLFGYTF TGCGCCAGCAGTGAGGAGGACAGGGGGCTTTTTGGCTACACCTTC
TRBJ1-2 TRBD1 TRBV2 once CASNYGTGENGYTF TGTGCCAGCAATTACGGGACAGGGGAAAATGGCTACACCTTC
TRBJ2-3 TRBD2 TRBV5-4 - CASSLGGLAGGDTQYF TGTGCCAGCAGCTTGGGGGGACTAGCGGGAGGAGATACGCAGTATTTT
TRBJ1-2 - TRBV7-8 - CASSPDQGGYTF TGTGCCAGCAGCCCCGACCAGGGAGGCTACACCTTC
TRBJ1-4 - TRBV5-8 - CASSMGRLGPEKLFF TGTGCCAGCAGCATGGGACGACTGGGGCCAGAAAAACTGTTTTTT
TRBJ1-1 - TRBV29-1 once CSVEDLYTEAFF TGCAGCGTTGAAGATCTCTACACTGAAGCTTTCTTT
TRBJ1-2 TRBD1 TRBV7-6 - CASSSYRDRSYGYTF TGTGCCAGCAGCTCCTACCGGGACAGAAGCTATGGCTACACCTTC